The rows below give T cell receptor beta chains drawn from one sample of a study of shared clonotypes between healthy human individuals. Only in-frame clones appear in the TCRdb table, and some are missing; sequencing was by immunoSEQ multiplex PCR. The repertoire holds 2,100,000 or so clones, approximately 96% seen once, with 0.13% in the top ten. Sequenced input: naive CD4+ T cells sorted from blood. The receptor source for this set is a man aged 18 to 35 in good health. Each CDR3 is given with its conserved first and last residue. D genes are given only for firm matches. Rows may omit the clone size; those that give it use once, few, many or a size class.

abundance	j_gene	v_gene	d_gene	CDR3aa	CDR3nt
-	TRBJ2-1	TRBV5-1	TRBD1	CASSLGQEHNEQFF	TGCGCCAGCAGCTTAGGACAGGAACACAATGAGCAGTTCTTC
-	TRBJ2-3	TRBV18	-	CASSPLSGDSTDTQYF	TGTGCCAGCTCACCACTTAGCGGAGATAGCACAGATACGCAGTATTTT
-	TRBJ2-5	TRBV5-8	TRBD1	CASSLPGQGLETQYF	TGTGCCAGCAGCTTACCGGGACAGGGGTTAGAGACCCAGTACTTC
-	TRBJ2-5	TRBV10-3	-	CAISETEPSVGETQYF	TGTGCCATCAGTGAGACGGAGCCCTCGGTTGGGGAGACCCAGTACTTC
-	TRBJ2-1	TRBV18	-	CASSGSRGNEQFF	TGTGCCAGCTCAGGGTCCAGGGGCAATGAGCAGTTCTTC
once	TRBJ1-2	TRBV4-2	TRBD1	CASSQEVGTGGTGGYGYTF	TGTGCCAGCAGCCAAGAGGTTGGAACAGGGGGCACTGGAGGCTATGGCTACACCTTC
-	TRBJ1-5	TRBV15	-	CATSRDLNQPQHF	TGTGCCACCAGCAGAGATCTAAATCAGCCCCAGCATTTT
-	TRBJ2-1	TRBV30	-	CAWRAPGLTNEQFF	TGTGCCTGGAGGGCCCCGGGACTGACCAATGAGCAGTTCTTC
-	TRBJ1-1	TRBV5-1	-	CASSLASGTVRSEAFF	TGCGCCAGCAGCCTCGCAAGCGGGACCGTCCGGTCTGAAGCTTTCTTT
-	TRBJ1-1	TRBV11-2	TRBD1	CASSRDRGVNTEAFF	TGTGCCAGCAGCCGGGACAGGGGCGTGAACACTGAAGCTTTCTTT
once	TRBJ1-5	TRBV19	-	CASTSYSNQPQHF	TGTGCCAGTACCTCCTATAGCAATCAGCCCCAGCATTTT
-	TRBJ2-3	TRBV6-1	-	CASSEEDYLLTDTQYF	TGTGCCAGCAGTGAGGAGGACTACCTACTCACAGATACGCAGTATTTT
once	TRBJ2-6	TRBV18	-	CASSPPGPGGANVLTF	TGTGCCAGCTCACCACCCGGACCGGGAGGGGCCAACGTCCTGACTTTC
-	TRBJ2-1	TRBV27	TRBD2	CASSGLAGGDYNEQFF	TGTGCCAGCAGTGGACTAGCGGGAGGGGATTACAATGAGCAGTTCTTC
-	TRBJ2-7	TRBV2	TRBD2	CASSDEGGRNYEQYF	TGTGCCAGCAGTGATGAAGGCGGGAGGAACTACGAGCAGTACTTC
-	TRBJ2-3	TRBV6-6	-	CASSYSGRRSTDTQYF	TGTGCCAGCAGTTATAGTGGCAGGAGAAGCACAGATACGCAGTATTTT
-	TRBJ1-3	TRBV10-3	TRBD1	CAIRTTGVRNTIYF	TGTGCCATCAGGACTACAGGGGTCAGAAACACCATATATTTT
-	TRBJ1-5	TRBV27	-	CASSFDAGYNQPQHF	TGTGCCAGCAGTTTCGACGCAGGGTACAATCAGCCCCAGCATTTT
-	TRBJ2-1	TRBV20-1	-	CSAKYNEQFF	TGCAGTGCTAAATACAATGAGCAGTTCTTC
-	TRBJ2-2	TRBV29-1	TRBD2	CSVGGTSGKRAGELFF	TGCAGCGTTGGAGGGACTAGCGGGAAAAGGGCCGGGGAGCTGTTTTTT
-	TRBJ2-1	TRBV28	-	CASTQSRLSYNEQFF	TGTGCCAGCACTCAATCCAGGCTCTCCTACAATGAGCAGTTCTTC
-	TRBJ2-3	TRBV2	TRBD2	CASSLAGVTDTQYF	TGTGCCAGCAGCTTAGCGGGAGTAACAGATACGCAGTATTTT
-	TRBJ2-1	TRBV9	-	CASSGIGADSYNEQFF	TGTGCCAGCAGCGGGATTGGGGCGGACTCCTACAATGAGCAGTTCTTC
-	TRBJ2-7	TRBV18	TRBD2	CASSPGLASSYEQYF	TGTGCCAGCTCACCAGGACTAGCTAGCTCCTACGAGCAGTACTTC
once	TRBJ2-7	TRBV6-6	-	CASSPTGIGGYEQYF	TGTGCCAGCAGCCCAACCGGGATTGGGGGCTACGAGCAGTACTTC
-	TRBJ2-3	TRBV4-2	TRBD2	CASSPGTSGSTDTQYF	TGTGCCAGCAGCCCGGGGACTAGCGGGAGCACAGATACGCAGTATTTT
-	TRBJ1-6	TRBV2	TRBD1	CASSSPGQGNSPLHF	TGTGCCAGCAGTTCTCCGGGACAGGGGAATTCACCCCTCCACTTT
-	TRBJ2-3	TRBV6-5	-	CASSYRTVSSTQYF	TGTGCCAGCAGTTACCGGACAGTCTCTTCTACGCAGTATTTT
once	TRBJ1-1	TRBV6-5	TRBD1	CASSRGTDDTEAFF	TGTGCCAGCAGCCGCGGGACAGATGACACTGAAGCTTTCTTT
-	TRBJ1-2	TRBV9	-	CASSVGVDYGYTF	TGTGCCAGCAGCGTAGGGGTTGACTATGGCTACACCTTC
-	TRBJ2-2	TRBV11-2	-	CASSQDGVKAGELFF	TGTGCCAGCAGCCAAGACGGGGTGAAAGCCGGGGAGCTGTTTTTT
-	TRBJ2-3	TRBV4-1	TRBD1	CASSSGQGPDTQYF	TGCGCCAGCAGCTCCGGACAGGGGCCAGATACGCAGTATTTT
-	TRBJ2-7	TRBV6-5	-	CASRRGPSYEQYF	TGTGCCAGCAGGCGGGGACCCTCCTACGAGCAGTACTTC
-	TRBJ1-6	TRBV19	-	CASTTGLGSPLHF	TGTGCCAGTACTACAGGGCTAGGCTCACCCCTCCACTTT
-	TRBJ2-2	TRBV21-1	-	CASSKCPGTTTNTGELFF	TGTGCCAGCAGCAAATGTCCGGGGACAACGACTAACACCGGGGAGCTGTTTTTT
once	TRBJ2-2	TRBV20-1	-	CSERWIGELFF	TGCAGTGAACGTTGGATCGGGGAGCTGTTTTTT
-	TRBJ2-7	TRBV7-9	-	CASSPGVGGTDEQYF	TGTGCCAGCAGCCCAGGGGTGGGGGGCACGGATGAGCAGTACTTC